This TCR beta chain was identified in a study of tumor and adjacent non-tumor tissue in lung cancer. General study findings and limits: Normal lung showed higher cumulative top 100 clone frequency than tumor.

The library came from three nested PCR rounds adapted from ARM-PCR protocols. One entry per CDR3 protein results from TCRdb running MiXCR on the multiplex PCR reads. This table holds about 90,000 distinct CDR3 sequences, roughly three quarters found once. As for this clonotype: Its antigen is unidentified. The conserved phenylalanine or tryptophan is not found at the CDR3 terminus, so this likely reflects a read error.

RNA was extracted from bulk tissue without any cell sorting. This non-tumor lung sample came from over 3 cm beyond the tumor edge. Donors were chemotherapy-naive, newly diagnosed lung cancer surgical patients in China, August–November 2014. The CDR3 contains 14 residues. Per germline, CDR1 MNHNS and CDR2 SASEGT. This rearrangement joins TRBV6-1 to TRBJ2-1; D is unresolved. Sequenced sample: distant non-tumor lung tissue. The TCR sequence derives from a woman between 45 and 60 years old with non-small cell lung cancer. The CDR3 region is CATSRHHPYNEQFL. The CDR3 DNA is TGTGCCACCAGTAGGCACCACCCTTACAATGAGCAGTTCTTA.